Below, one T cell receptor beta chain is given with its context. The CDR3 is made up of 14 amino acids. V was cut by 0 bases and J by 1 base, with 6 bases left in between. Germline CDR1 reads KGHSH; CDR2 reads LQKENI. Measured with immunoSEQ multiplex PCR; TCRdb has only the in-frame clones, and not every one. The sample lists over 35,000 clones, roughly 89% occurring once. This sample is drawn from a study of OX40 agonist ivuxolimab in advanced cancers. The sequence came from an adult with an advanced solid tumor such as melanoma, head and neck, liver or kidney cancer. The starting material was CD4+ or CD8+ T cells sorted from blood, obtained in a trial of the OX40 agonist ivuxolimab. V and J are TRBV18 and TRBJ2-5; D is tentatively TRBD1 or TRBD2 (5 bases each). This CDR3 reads CASSPPGPQETQYF. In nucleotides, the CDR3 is TGTGCCAGCTCACCACCGGGACCCCAAGAGACCCAGTACTTC.